This T cell receptor beta chain was recovered during a study of blood T cell repertoires in COVID-19. Background on the study: From the United States, Italy and Spain came samples of acute and convalescent COVID-19. T cells, B-cell-depleted T cells, or PBMCs provided the cDNA or gDNA that served as material.

Methods used by the authors: Reference gene primer amplification gave estimated nucleated cell counts. Assay: immunoSEQ multiplex PCR; the TCRdb copy retains only in-frame clones and omits some. The D gene and trimming were derived from the DNA, and the V and J assignments and clone size from that table. The table has some 130,000 clones, 55% to 75% seen once. After removal of 6 bases from V and 9 bases from J, the junction contained 7 bases not matched to a gene. The germline CDR1 and CDR2 sequences are MDHEN and SYDVKM. The CDR3 extends over 14 amino acids. The chain carries TRBV28 and TRBJ1-6, with 8 bases lining up with TRBD1. The origin of this receptor is a woman between 65 and 79 years old with acute or convalescent COVID-19. The sequencing sample was made of peripheral blood. The CDR3 DNA reads as TGTGCCAGCAGCCGGACAGGGCCAGGTTCACCCCTCCACTTT. It codes for CASSRTGPGSPLHF.